The clone carrying this T cell receptor beta chain has at least ten counts. Antigen specificity is unknown. For CDR3 and TCR beta VDJ profiling, genomic DNA was the template used. TCRdb re-derived calls from the reads in MiXCR, one entry per CDR3 protein. The profile shows some 190,000 distinct CDR3 sequences, 45% to 50% of them singletons. The record originates from a study of CD8+CD57+ T cells in acquired aplastic anemia. About the research overall: Yields of DNA that came from sorted CD4+ and CD8+ cells averaged roughly 3.3 ug. The study obtained 9.5 million to 12 million reads on average for CD4+ cells from healthy donors. Whole-study findings and limits: Between patients and controls, about 31 CD8+ CDR3 sequences were found in common. The CD8+ Simpson's diversity of patients and controls was not significantly different.

The CDR3 runs 16 residues. The junction had 7 bases not matched to a gene; V was cut back by 5 bases and J by 0 bases. Germline V gene lookup returns CDR1 MGHRA and CDR2 YSYEKL. The source is a human donor in good health. This chain links TRBV4-1 with TRBJ1-5, with 7 positions matching TRBD1. Material for sequencing was sorted CD4+, CD8+, or CD8+CD57+ T cells (not recorded which) from PBMCs. The CDR3 spells CASSDRQGNSNQPQHF. CDR3 bases: TGCGCCAGCAGCGACCGACAGGGAAATAGCAATCAGCCCCAGCATTTT.